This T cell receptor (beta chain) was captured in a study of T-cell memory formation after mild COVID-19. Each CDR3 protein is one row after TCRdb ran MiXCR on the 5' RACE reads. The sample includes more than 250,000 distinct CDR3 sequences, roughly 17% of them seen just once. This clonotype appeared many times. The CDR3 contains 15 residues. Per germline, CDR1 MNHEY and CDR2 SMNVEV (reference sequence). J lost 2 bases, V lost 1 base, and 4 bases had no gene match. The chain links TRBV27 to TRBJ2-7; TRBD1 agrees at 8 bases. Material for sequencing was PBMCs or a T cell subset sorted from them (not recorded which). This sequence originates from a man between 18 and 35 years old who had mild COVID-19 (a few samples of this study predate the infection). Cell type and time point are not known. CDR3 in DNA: TGTGCCAGCAGTTTATACGGGACAGGAGCCTACGAGCAGTACTTC. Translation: CASSLYGTGAYEQYF.